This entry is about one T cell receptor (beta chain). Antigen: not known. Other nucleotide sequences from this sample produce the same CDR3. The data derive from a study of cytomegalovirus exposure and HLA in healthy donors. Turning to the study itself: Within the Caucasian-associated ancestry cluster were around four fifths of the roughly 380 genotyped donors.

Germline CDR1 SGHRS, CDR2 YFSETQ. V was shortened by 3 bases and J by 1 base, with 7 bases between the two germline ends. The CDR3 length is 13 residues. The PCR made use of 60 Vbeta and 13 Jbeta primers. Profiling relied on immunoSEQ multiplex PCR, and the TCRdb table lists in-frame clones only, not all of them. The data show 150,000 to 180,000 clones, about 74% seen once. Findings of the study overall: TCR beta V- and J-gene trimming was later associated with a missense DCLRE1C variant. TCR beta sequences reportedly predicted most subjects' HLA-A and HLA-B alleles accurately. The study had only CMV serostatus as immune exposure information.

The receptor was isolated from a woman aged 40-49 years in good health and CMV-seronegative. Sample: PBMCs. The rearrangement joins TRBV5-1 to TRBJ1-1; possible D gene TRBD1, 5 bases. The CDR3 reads CASSSTENTEAFF. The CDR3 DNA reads TGCGCCAGCAGCTCGACAGAGAACACTGAAGCTTTCTTT.